Given below is one T cell receptor (beta chain) in context. Its target antigen remains unknown. Base qualities are not recorded, but no much larger clone differs from it by a single base. From its cysteine to its phenylalanine, the CDR3 spans 12 amino acids. CDR3 DNA only is kept here, 36 bases in frame from base 1. The V end loses 2 bases and the J end loses 7 bases, and a stretch of 8 bases separates them. In the prospective study, participants were about 18 to 100 years old, resided in about two dozen geographic areas of the United States, and were enrolled through a virtual design. Cohort assignment in the prospective study relied on participant-reported clinical history from a screening survey and a study questionnaire. In the prospective study, mobile phlebotomists collected whole blood, serum and a nasopharyngeal or oropharyngeal swab from each participant. Over a roughly two-month period, participants in the prospective study had the option of providing additional blood draws and questionnaires. Blood samples from the prospective study were shipped frozen or at room temperature prior to DNA extraction.

The immunoSEQ Assay, a bias-controlled multiplex PCR, was used to amplify TCRbeta CDR3 regions from genomic DNA. The authors' analysis ran thus. The number of nucleated cells in each sample was estimated from the amplification of reference gene primers within the assay. To quantify the absolute abundance of each unique TCRbeta CDR3 rearrangement, sequence reads were collapsed and filtered. For each sample, productive Simpson clonality was calculated as the square root of Simpson's diversity index over productive rearrangements. The table comes from immuneACCESS by way of TCRdb, which keeps in-frame sequences with V and J called. Part of the clones is missing from these tables; in studies checked, under half for an unresolved V gene and the rest for unknown reasons. That table furnishes V, J and clone size, whereas the DNA furnished D and trimming. Within this sample are about 140,000 clones, with less than 90% of them counted one time only. The top ten constitute 5.5% of the sample.

The data originate from a study of blood T cell repertoires in COVID-19 (dated by TCRdb to about 2020). Study-wide context: Samples covering the acute and convalescent phases of COVID-19 were provided by collaborators in the United States, Italy and Spain. The material from the prospective study consisted of cDNA or gDNA derived from T cells, B-cell-depleted T cells, or PBMCs. Subjects who had been exposed to COVID-19, were actively infected with it, or had recovered from it provided the deeply sampled blood TCRbeta repertoires that made up the dataset. The repertoires were released in a freely available public database intended as a resource for research on the immune response to SARS-CoV-2. The samples were drawn from two sources: the first 160 participants of the ongoing ImmuneRACE study, and 1,200 or so subjects contributed by 6 global collaborators. Nearly every sample came with metadata listing a de-identified subject ID, COVID-19 status, age in years and sex. HLA class I and class II types, where available, came from metadata supplied by the sample provider rather than from assay-based typing.

Points the paper makes about the study in general: The amount of clinical and demographic metadata varied by source and participant and was provided uncurated.

Sequenced material: PBMCs or T cells enriched from blood (not recorded which). This TCR came from a man aged 40-55 years with acute COVID-19. This receptor chain uses TRBV12-3 or TRBV12-4 and TRBJ1-2; the D gene remains uncertain. The CDR3 region has the sequence CASSLKRSGYTF. At the DNA level, the sequence is TGTGCCAGCAGTTTAAAGAGGTCTGGCTACACCTTC.